This section outlines one TCR beta chain sequence together with its context. This sample is part of a study of blood T cell repertoires in COVID-19. Original methodology: By means of reference gene primer amplification, nucleated cell counts were estimated. TCRdb keeps only in-frame clones here, not all; method: immunoSEQ multiplex PCR. V and J calls and clone size are those listed in that table; D and trimming were worked out from the DNA. The data show about 220,000 clones, around 80% seen once. The sequenced sample was peripheral blood. The clonotype comes from a woman aged 55-69 years who had recovered from COVID-19.

CDR3 sequence reads: CASSVGGVQGYTF. The CDR3 DNA follows: TGTGCCAGCAGCGTAGGGGGAGTGCAGGGCTACACCTTC. The chain joins TRBV9 to TRBJ1-2; D unclear. The germline V gene encodes CDR1 SGDLS and CDR2 YYNGEE. The length of the CDR3 is 13 residues. Trimming removed 0 bases at V and 8 bases at J, with 11 bases between.